The 2 T cell receptor beta chains below all came from one sample that was sequenced in a study of CD4 and CD8 cells across lung adenocarcinoma regions. TCRdb passed the PCR reads through MiXCR, listing each CDR3 protein once. The sample yields 15,000 or so distinct CDR3 sequences, just under 45% seen once. Material for sequencing was CD4+ T cells from the center of a lung tumor. These receptors were obtained from a male donor with lung adenocarcinoma. The CD4 and CD8 labels of this study may be unreliable.

This clonotype occurred many times. V gene TRBV10-2 combines with J gene TRBJ2-5; TRBD2 agrees at 12 bases. CDR1 WSHSY and CDR2 SAAADI come from the germline V gene. This CDR3 is 15 amino acids long. Trimming cost V 4 bases and J 1 base; bases outside gene matches: 1. DNA of the CDR3: TGCGCCAGCAGTGGACTAGCGGGAGTCCAAGAGACCCAGTACTTC. As protein: CASSGLAGVQETQYF.

The gene calls are TRBV7-8 and TRBJ1-1; D unclear. V was clipped by 4 bases and J by 4 bases, with 10 bases between them. The CDR3 totals 13 residues. Germline V gene lookup returns CDR1 SGHVS and CDR2 FQNEAQ. The DNA of the CDR3 is TGTGCCAGCAGCTCCGGCGGGCCCACTGAAGCTTTCTTT. Translating it yields CASSSGGPTEAFF. Using reference TRBV7-8 and TRBJ1-1 for the parts outside the CDR3, the full variable domain is GAGVSQSPRYKVAKRGQDVALRCDPISGHVSLFWYQQALGQGPEFLTYFQNEAQLDKSGLPSDRFFAERPEGSVSTLKIQRTQQEDSAVYLCASSSGGPTEAFFGQGTRLTVV.